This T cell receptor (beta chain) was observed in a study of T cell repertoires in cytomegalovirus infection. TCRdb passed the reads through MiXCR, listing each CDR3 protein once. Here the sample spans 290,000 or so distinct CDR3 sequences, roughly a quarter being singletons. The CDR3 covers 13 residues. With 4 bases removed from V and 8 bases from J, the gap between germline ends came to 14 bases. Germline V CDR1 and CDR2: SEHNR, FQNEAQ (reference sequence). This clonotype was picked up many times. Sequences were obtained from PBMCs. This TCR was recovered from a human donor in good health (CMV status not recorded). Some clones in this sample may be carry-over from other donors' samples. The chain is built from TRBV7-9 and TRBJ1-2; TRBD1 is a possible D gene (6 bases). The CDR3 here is CASSSNRVGGYTF. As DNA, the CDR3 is TGTGCCAGCAGCTCAAACAGGGTCGGGGGCTACACCTTC.